Described below is a single T cell receptor (beta chain) sequence and its context. Antigen unknown. In the source study's methods: Using the CDR3 differences seen across clinicopathological groups, the authors built a distant-metastasis classifier for papillary thyroid cancer, which was meant to discriminate distant-metastatic patients. TCRdb re-clonotyped the PCR reads via MiXCR. V and J calls and clone size were set by TCRdb, not the authors. The table lists about 16,000 clones, 9.5% to 15% of them singletons, with approximately 30% in the top ten. This entry is derived from a study of metastatic and nonmetastatic thyroid tumors. For the study at large: Repertoires from malignant and benign thyroid patients were compared across blood and tumor or nodule tissue.

None of the patients had undergone any treatment ahead of thyroid surgery. Germline CDR1 is MRHNA and CDR2 is SNTAGT. V lost 5 bases and J lost 6; bases outside the gene matches: 26. The CDR3 has 20 residues. Study-wide findings and caveats: For both blood and tumor, malignant thyroid tumors reportedly showed significantly higher TCR beta diversity than benign nodules did.

The chain uses TRBV6-4 and TRBJ2-3; 7 bases line up with TRBD2. This TCR came from a female donor with papillary thyroid cancer or a benign thyroid nodule (not recorded which). Some clones in this sample may be carry-over from other donors' samples. Sequencing used blood. CDR3: CASSPRSGFWLAVNLDTQYF. The CDR3 nucleotides are TGTGCCAGCAGTCCACGATCGGGTTTTTGGCTAGCGGTGAATTTGGATACGCAGTATTTT.